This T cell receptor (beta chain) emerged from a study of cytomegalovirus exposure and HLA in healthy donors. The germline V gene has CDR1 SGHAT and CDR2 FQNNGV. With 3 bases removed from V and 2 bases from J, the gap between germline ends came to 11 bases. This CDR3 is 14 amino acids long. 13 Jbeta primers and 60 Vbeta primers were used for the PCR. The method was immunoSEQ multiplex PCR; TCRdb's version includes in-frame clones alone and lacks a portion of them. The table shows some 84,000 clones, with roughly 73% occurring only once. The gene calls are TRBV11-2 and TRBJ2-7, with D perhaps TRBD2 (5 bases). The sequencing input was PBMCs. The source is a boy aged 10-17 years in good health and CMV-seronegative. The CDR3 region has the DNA TGTGCCAGCAGCTTCCCCGGGGTAGCCTACGAGCAGTACTTC. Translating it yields CASSFPGVAYEQYF.